These 10 T cell receptor beta chains originate from one sample sequenced in a study of T cells in Graves' hyperthyroidism and ophthalmopathy. RNA transcripts served as the template for amplifying TCR beta CDR3 regions. Carried out on the TCR CDR3, a first-round RT-PCR used the HTBI primer set. Each CDR3 protein is one row after TCRdb ran MiXCR on the multiplex PCR reads. The profile covers some 560,000 distinct CDR3 sequences, with approximately 15% appearing a single time and around 7.8% taken by the ten largest. The specimen was blood. The receptor set was obtained from a woman aged 25 to 45 with Graves' hyperthyroidism.

There are many counts of this clonotype. The V call is TRBV30, the J call TRBJ2-2; D is unresolved. The CDR3 has 12 residues. The V end lost 0 bases, the J end lost 6 bases, and 5 bases lay between the germline ends. Per the germline V gene, CDR1 is GTSNPN and CDR2 is SVGIG (reference sequence). CDR3: CAWSVVSGELFF. The CDR3 coding sequence is TGTGCCTGGAGTGTAGTGTCCGGGGAGCTGTTTTTT.

The sample holds many counts of this clonotype. The rearrangement links TRBV7-2 to TRBJ2-7; D possibly matches TRBD1 or TRBD2 (6 bases each). Looked up from germline, CDR1 is SGHTA and CDR2 is FQGNSA. This CDR3 contains 16 residues. Trimming took 1 base from V and 7 from J, leaving 20 bases between them. CDR3 loop: CASSLGGGRLSWEQYF. In nucleotides, the CDR3 is TGTGCCAGCAGCTTAGGAGGGGGGCGCCTTTCGTGGGAGCAGTACTTC.

In its sample, this clonotype was seen many times. The rearrangement uses TRBV12-3 or TRBV12-4 and TRBJ2-5; D gene uncertain. CDR3 length: 13 residues. V shed 1 base and J shed 5 bases, with 8 bases lying between them. The CDR3 reads CASSLDSGETQYF. CDR3 nucleotide sequence: TGTGCCAGCAGTTTAGACAGTGGGGAGACCCAGTACTTC.

The chain has TRBV7-2 and TRBJ2-2; possible D gene TRBD2, 6 bases. Germline V gene sequence: CDR1 SGHTA, CDR2 FQGNSA. Deletions cut 2 bases from V and 13 bases from J, with 11 bases between. The CDR3 runs to 12 residues. The CDR3 region is CASSLLGGGLFF. As DNA, the CDR3 is TGTGCCAGCAGCTTATTGGGAGGAGGGCTGTTTTTT. The full variable domain, completed using reference TRBV7-2 and TRBJ2-2, is GAGVSQSPSNKVTEKGKDVELRCDPISGHTALYWYRQSLGQGLEFLIYFQGNSAPDKSGLPSDRFSAERTGGSVSTLTIQRTQQEDSAVYLCASSLLGGGLFFGEGSRLTVL.

A few counts support this clonotype. This chain links TRBV6-1 with TRBJ1-2; a possible D gene is TRBD1 (6 bases). The germline CDR1 and CDR2 sequences are MNHNS and SASEGT. CDR3 size: 14 residues. V was shortened by 8 bases and J by 4 bases, with 17 bases between the two germline ends. Written as DNA, the CDR3 is TGTGCCAGCGAAGAAACCAGGGGAACCTATGGCTACACCTTC. Its protein product is CASEETRGTYGYTF.

This clonotype has only a few counts. This chain connects TRBV9 to TRBJ2-1; unclear D gene. CDR3 length: 13 residues. Trimming took 2 bases from V and 4 from J, leaving 7 bases between them. Germline assignment: CDR1 SGDLS and CDR2 YYNGEE. CDR3 protein: CASSVRLYNEQFF. The CDR3 DNA reads as TGTGCCAGCAGCGTGAGGCTGTACAATGAGCAGTTCTTC.

The chain carries TRBV27 and TRBJ2-7; D is possibly TRBD1 (5 bases). This CDR3 contains 14 residues. The V end lost 3 bases, the J end lost 3 bases, and 12 bases lay between the germline ends. The germline V gene encodes CDR1 MNHEY and CDR2 SMNVEV (reference sequence). The CDR3 spells CASSLAGHVYEQYF. In DNA, the CDR3 is TGTGCCAGCAGTTTGGCAGGGCACGTCTACGAGCAGTACTTC.

This clonotype was seen only a few times. The chain uses TRBV20-1 and TRBJ1-1; a weak D match, TRBD1 (6 bases). Germline V gene sequence: CDR1 DFQATT, CDR2 SNEGSKA (reference sequence). The CDR3 is made up of 16 amino acids. V gave up 1 base and J gave up 1 base, with 16 bases separating them. The chain's CDR3 is CSARVRMDRANTEAFF. Here the CDR3 DNA reads TGCAGTGCTAGAGTCAGAATGGACAGAGCGAACACTGAAGCTTTCTTT.

The chain couples TRBV7-6 to TRBJ1-1; D gene uncertain. The CDR3 covers 13 residues. V was trimmed by 2 bases and J by 1 base, leaving 5 bases between them. Per the germline V gene, CDR1 is SGHVS and CDR2 is FNYEAQ. CDR3 DNA sequence: TGTGCCAGCAGCTTATACCAGAACACTGAAGCTTTCTTT. It is translated as CASSLYQNTEAFF.

This chain uses TRBV5-1 with TRBJ2-3; 7 nucleotides align to TRBD2. Trimming at V came to 1 base and at J to 4 bases, leaving 3 bases not matched to a gene. From germline, CDR1 is SGHRS and CDR2 YFSETQ. CDR3 length: 14 amino acids. The CDR3 coding sequence is TGCGCCAGCAGCTTGACTAGCGCTGCAGATACGCAGTATTTT. Protein: CASSLTSAADTQYF.